This record concerns one T cell receptor beta chain sequence. What it recognizes is unknown. Sample donors were healthy Caucasian individuals that came from Russia, aged roughly 6 to 100. No fewer than 7 million PBMCs went into each sample. The data derive from a study of blood T cells in healthy people across ages. The wider study: There was about one barcoded beta molecule captured by template switching per two T cells. Study-level results: Age advanced and TCR beta diversity per million T cells fell, roughly linearly.

The second PCR ran about 6 to 11 cycles with a sample-barcoded 5' primer and J-beta primers. TCRdb called the 5' RACE reads again in MiXCR, with one record for every CDR3 protein. The table shows 600,000 to 800,000 distinct CDR3 sequences, with around 21% occurring only once. Germline lookup yields CDR1 MDHEN and CDR2 SYDVKM. This CDR3 contains 14 residues. The sequenced sample was blood. This sequence originates from a man between 65 and 85 years old in good health. This chain links TRBV28 with TRBJ2-5; TRBD2 might be the D (6 bases). Judging by the DNA end, TRBJ2-7 fits better; the J call may be wrong. DNA of the CDR3: TGTGCCAGCAGTCACAGTGCGGGGCGCGACGAGCAGTACTTC. Translation gives CASSHSAGRDEQYF.